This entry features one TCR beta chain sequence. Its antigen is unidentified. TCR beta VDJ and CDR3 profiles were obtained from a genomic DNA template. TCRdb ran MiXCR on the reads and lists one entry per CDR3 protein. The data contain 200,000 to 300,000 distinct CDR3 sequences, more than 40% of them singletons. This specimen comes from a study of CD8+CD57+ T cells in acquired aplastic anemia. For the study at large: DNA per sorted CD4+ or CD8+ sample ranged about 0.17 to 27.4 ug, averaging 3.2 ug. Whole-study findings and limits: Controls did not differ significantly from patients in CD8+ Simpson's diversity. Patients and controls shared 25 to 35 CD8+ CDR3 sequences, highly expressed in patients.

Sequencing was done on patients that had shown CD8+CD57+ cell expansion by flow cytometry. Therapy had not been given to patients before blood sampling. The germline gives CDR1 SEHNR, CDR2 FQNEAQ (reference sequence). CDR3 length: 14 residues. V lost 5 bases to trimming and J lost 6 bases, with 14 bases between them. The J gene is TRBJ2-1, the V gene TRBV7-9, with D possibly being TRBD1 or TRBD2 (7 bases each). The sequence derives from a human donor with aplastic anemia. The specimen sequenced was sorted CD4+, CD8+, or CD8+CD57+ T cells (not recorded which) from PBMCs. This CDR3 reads CASSPSGGVNEQFF. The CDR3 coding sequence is TGTGCCAGCAGCCCCTCAGGGGGGGTCAATGAGCAGTTCTTC.